Below, 25 T cell receptor beta chains from the same sample are listed, as sequenced in a study of blood T cell repertoires in COVID-19. Assay: immunoSEQ multiplex PCR; the TCRdb copy retains only in-frame clones and omits some. The table records fewer than 400,000 clones, 70% to 90% of them present only once. Sequencing was performed on PBMCs or T cells enriched from blood (not recorded which). The receptors here all came from a man between 25 and 39 years old who had recovered from COVID-19.

V is TRBV6-4 and J is TRBJ1-2; D not resolved. CDR1 and CDR2 (germline): MRHNA, SNTAGT. V was cut by 9 bases and J by 11 bases, with 10 bases left in between. The length of the CDR3 is 9 residues. The CDR3 region is CARILRYTF. CDR3 DNA sequence: TGTGCCAGGATACTTCGTTACACCTTC.

The chain joins TRBV10-3 to TRBJ2-2; TRBD2 might be the D (5 bases). The CDR3 contains 16 residues. Germline lookup yields CDR1 ENHRY and CDR2 SYGVKD. The V gene lost 0 bases and the J gene lost 0 bases, with 8 bases spanning the gap. CDR3 sequence: CAISESRRTNTGELFF. CDR3 DNA: TGTGCCATCAGTGAGTCTCGGAGGACGAACACCGGGGAGCTGTTTTTT.

This clone was seen just once. The chain has TRBV5-1 and TRBJ2-5, with TRBD2 matching 9 bases. CDR3 length equals 15 residues. Losses at the gene ends were 5 bases for V and 1 base for J; bases not matched to a gene: 6. Germline assignment: CDR1 SGHRS and CDR2 YFSETQ. CDR3 residues: CASRSSGGTQETQYF. The CDR3, as DNA: TGCGCCAGCAGATCCAGCGGGGGGACCCAAGAGACCCAGTACTTC.

This chain connects TRBV6-1 to TRBJ1-4; a weak D match, TRBD1 (5 bases). The germline V gene encodes CDR1 MNHNS and CDR2 SASEGT. CDR3 size: 16 residues. The V end was cut by 2 bases, the J end by 5 bases, with 15 bases between. CDR3 region: CASSERIRTINEKLFF. The CDR3 DNA reads as TGTGCCAGCAGTGAACGTATCCGGACAATAAATGAAAAACTGTTTTTT.

This chain connects TRBV19 to TRBJ1-2; 7 nucleotides line up with TRBD1. With 5 bases clipped from V and 2 bases from J, the junction kept 8 bases outside the gene matches. Looked up from germline, CDR1 is LNHDA and CDR2 is SQIVND (reference sequence). The CDR3 length is 15 residues. The CDR3 nucleotides are TGTGCCAGTAGTTTGATGACAGGGATGAACTATGGCTACACCTTC. This codes for CASSLMTGMNYGYTF.

The chain employs TRBV20-1 and TRBJ1-6; a possible D gene is TRBD1 (5 bases). This CDR3 contains 14 residues. Germline assignment: CDR1 DFQATT and CDR2 SNEGSKA (reference sequence). V was pared by 3 bases and J by 7 bases, with 13 bases between. CDR3 in amino acids: CSASQGVGNSPLHF. CDR3 DNA sequence: TGCAGTGCTAGTCAGGGCGTGGGAAATTCACCCCTCCACTTT.

This chain uses TRBV3-1 (or the pseudogene TRBV3-2) with TRBJ1-5, with D hard to call. Germline V gene data show CDR1 as LGHDT and CDR2 as YNNKEL (reference sequence). The CDR3 has 16 residues. V lost 1 base, J lost 0 bases, and 10 bases lay in between. As DNA, the CDR3 is TGTGCCAGCAGCCAAGGGCGGATCCTTAGCAATCAGCCCCAGCATTTT. This sequence encodes CASSQGRILSNQPQHF.

This clone appeared once. The gene calls are TRBV19 and TRBJ1-1; TRBD1 is a possible D gene (5 bases). V lost 3 bases, J lost 2 bases, and 10 bases lay in between. This CDR3 is built from 14 residues. Germline CDR1 LNHDA, CDR2 SQIVND (reference sequence). DNA for the CDR3: TGTGCCAGTAGTATGAGGACAACCAACACTGAAGCTTTCTTT. Translated, it gives CASSMRTTNTEAFF.

This chain links TRBV19 with TRBJ2-5; 11 bases align to TRBD1. V lost 6 bases, J lost 0 bases, and 15 bases stayed unmatched. The germline V gene has CDR1 LNHDA and CDR2 SQIVND (reference sequence). The CDR3 is 19 residues long. CDR3 in DNA: TGTGCCAGTAGCGGCGCCCCCGGGACAGGGGGTGCGTACCAAGAGACCCAGTACTTC. Its translation is CASSGAPGTGGAYQETQYF.

The chain carries TRBV11-2 and TRBJ1-3; TRBD1 agrees at 12 bases. With V trimmed by 5 bases and J by 3 bases, 11 bases remained unmatched. Germline values: CDR1 SGHAT, CDR2 FQNNGV. The CDR3 has 18 residues. The CDR3 nucleotides are TGTGCCAGCAGCGCGGGACAGGGGGCTGGCTCGGGTGGAAACACCATATATTTT. This translates into CASSAGQGAGSGGNTIYF.

V gene TRBV5-1 combines with J gene TRBJ1-1, with TRBD1 as a possible D gene (5 bases). This CDR3 comprises 15 residues. V lost 0 bases and J 5 bases, leaving 14 bases between the germline ends. Germline assignment: CDR1 SGHRS and CDR2 YFSETQ. CDR3 amino acids: CASSLGQGGKTEAFF. The CDR3 DNA reads as TGCGCCAGCAGCTTGGGGCAGGGTGGGAAAACTGAAGCTTTCTTT.

The V gene is TRBV3-1 (or the pseudogene TRBV3-2), the J gene TRBJ1-2; a weak D match, TRBD1 (5 bases). The V gene's germline CDR1 is LGHDT and CDR2 YNNKEL (reference sequence). Trimming left V 0 bases short and J 3 bases short, with 14 bases between. The CDR3 is 16 amino acids. The CDR3 loop reads CASSQDVMGGYYGYTF. The CDR3 bases are TGTGCCAGCAGCCAAGATGTGATGGGGGGTTACTATGGCTACACCTTC.

The sample holds one count of this clone. CDR3: CASIPNPGQGYEQYF. The DNA of the CDR3 is TGTGCCAGCATCCCTAATCCGGGACAGGGTTACGAGCAGTACTTC. The chain uses TRBV7-6 and TRBJ2-7, with 9 positions matching TRBD1. Trimming removed 7 bases from V and 4 bases from J; junction bases left unmatched: 11. The CDR3 is made up of 15 amino acids. Germline values: CDR1 SGHVS, CDR2 FNYEAQ. The entire variable domain, with the rest obtained from reference TRBV7-6 and TRBJ2-7, is as follows: GAGVSQSPRYKVTKRGQDVALRCDPISGHVSLYWYRQALGQGPEFLTYFNYEAQQDKSGLPNDRFSAERPEGSISTLTIQRTEQRDSAMYRCASIPNPGQGYEQYFGPGTRLTVT.

This chain connects TRBV27 to TRBJ2-3, with 7 positions matching TRBD2. V shed 2 bases, J shed 4 bases, and the junction held 3 bases outside the gene matches. Germline V CDR1 and CDR2: MNHEY, SMNVEV (reference sequence). CDR3 length equals 14 residues. In DNA form, the CDR3 reads TGTGCCAGCAGTTTAACTAGCGCCCCAGATACGCAGTATTTT. Its protein is CASSLTSAPDTQYF.

V usage is TRBV6-5 and J usage is TRBJ1-2, with 7 bases that match TRBD1. The J segment lost 3 bases and the V segment lost 2 bases, leaving 9 bases of the junction unmatched. The germline V gene has CDR1 MNHEY and CDR2 SVGAGI. The CDR3 runs 16 residues. The CDR3 region is CASSYNNRGSHYGYTF. The DNA of the CDR3 is TGTGCCAGCAGTTACAATAACAGGGGCTCCCACTATGGCTACACCTTC.

The rearrangement joins TRBV20-1 to TRBJ1-1; TRBD1 aligns across 9 bases. The CDR3 consists of 11 residues. CDR1 and CDR2 (germline): DFQATT, SNEGSKA (reference sequence). Losses at the gene ends were 5 bases for V and 10 bases for J; bases not matched to a gene: 5. The CDR3 bases are TGCAGTGCTGGGGGACAGGGACGAGCTTTCTTT. Amino acids: CSAGGQGRAFF.

The chain combines TRBV4-2 with TRBJ1-2; a weak D match, TRBD1 (5 bases). Germline V CDR1 and CDR2: LGHNA, YNFKEQ. V was trimmed by 0 bases and J by 6 bases, leaving 14 bases between them. The CDR3 consists of 15 residues. CDR3 protein: CASSQDWGRMHGYTF. CDR3 coding DNA: TGTGCCAGCAGCCAAGATTGGGGCAGAATGCATGGCTACACCTTC.

V and J are TRBV11-3 and TRBJ1-1; 7 bases match TRBD1. The CDR3 has 14 residues. V lost 2 bases and J lost 0; bases outside the gene matches: 0. In germline, CDR1 is SGHNT, CDR2 YENEEA. CDR3 residues: CASSLTGVNTEAFF. The CDR3 coding sequence is TGTGCCAGCAGCTTAACAGGGGTGAACACTGAAGCTTTCTTT.

The genes are TRBV7-9 and TRBJ1-1; 9 nucleotides match TRBD1. The germline gives CDR1 SEHNR, CDR2 FQNEAQ (reference sequence). CDR3 length: 15 residues. J lost 6 bases, V lost 5 bases, and 10 bases had no gene match. The CDR3 region has the DNA TGTGCCAGCAGCACTCGACAGGGGGAATGGGCTGAAGCTTTCTTT. This encodes CASSTRQGEWAEAFF.

The gene calls are TRBV5-1 and TRBJ2-5, with no clear D. This CDR3 comprises 16 residues. The germline CDR1 and CDR2 sequences are SGHRS and YFSETQ. V lost 0 bases, J lost 5 bases, and 17 bases lay in between. CDR3 in amino acids: CASSLGLAAGWETQYF. CDR3 DNA sequence: TGCGCCAGCAGCTTGGGTCTGGCGGCTGGGTGGGAGACCCAGTACTTC.

This chain links TRBV29-1 with TRBJ2-5; 7 bases are a match to TRBD2. Per germline, CDR1 SQVTM and CDR2 ANQGSEA. After removal of 4 bases from V and 2 bases from J, the junction contained 4 bases not matched to a gene. The CDR3 contains 13 residues. This CDR3 reads CSVVGGIQETQYF. DNA for the CDR3: TGCAGCGTTGTGGGGGGGATACAAGAGACCCAGTACTTC.

A few counts support this clone. The J gene is TRBJ1-2, the V gene TRBV4-1; perhaps TRBD1 as D (5 bases). Germline CDR1 is MGHRA and CDR2 is YSYEKL. Deletions cut 4 bases from V and 8 bases from J, with 14 bases between. This CDR3 is 13 amino acids long. The CDR3 nucleotides read TGCGCCAGCAGCCTCGTGGGGCTAAGGGGCTACACCTTC. This translates into CASSLVGLRGYTF.

The chain recombines TRBV29-1 with TRBJ1-2; TRBD1 agrees at 7 bases. The junction had 7 bases not matched to a gene; V was cut back by 6 bases and J by 6 bases. Per the germline V gene, CDR1 is SQVTM and CDR2 is ANQGSEA. This CDR3 is 12 amino acids long. As DNA, the CDR3 is TGCAGCGTAGATGGACAGGTCGATGGCTACACCTTC. Protein: CSVDGQVDGYTF.

The chain links TRBV19 to TRBJ1-1; D gene ambiguous. The CDR3 extends over 15 amino acids. Germline V gene data show CDR1 as LNHDA and CDR2 as SQIVND (reference sequence). Trimming shortened V by 3 bases and J by 6 bases, and 17 bases separated the two germline ends. The CDR3 DNA sequence: TGTGCCAGTAGTATCCAGGCCCCAGTTAGCGCTGAAGCTTTCTTT. Translated, it gives CASSIQAPVSAEAFF.

A word on this clone: Other DNA variants within this sample encode the same CDR3. J is TRBJ1-5 and V is TRBV7-2; tentatively, D is TRBD1 (6 bases). Trimming left V 2 bases short and J 4 bases short, with 6 bases between. CDR1 and CDR2 from the germline V gene are SGHTA and FQGNSA. This CDR3 is built from 13 residues. CDR3 sequence (DNA): TGTGCCAGCAGCTTAACAGGGAATCAGCCCCAGCATTTT. As protein: CASSLTGNQPQHF.